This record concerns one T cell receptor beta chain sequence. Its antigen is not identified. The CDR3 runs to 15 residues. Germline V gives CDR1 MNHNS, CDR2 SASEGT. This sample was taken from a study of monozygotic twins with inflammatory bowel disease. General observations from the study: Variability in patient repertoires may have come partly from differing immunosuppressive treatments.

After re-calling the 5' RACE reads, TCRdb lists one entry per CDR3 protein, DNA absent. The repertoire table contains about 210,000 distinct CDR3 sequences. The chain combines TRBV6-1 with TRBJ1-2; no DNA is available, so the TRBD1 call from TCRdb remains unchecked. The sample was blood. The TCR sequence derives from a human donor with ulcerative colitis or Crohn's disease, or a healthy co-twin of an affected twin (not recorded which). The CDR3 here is CASSRISGTGGGYTF.